Here is one T cell receptor (beta chain) with its context. This clone turned up a few times. This receptor's antigen is unknown. Per-base quality was not reported, and no clone a single base away is much larger than it. Looking up the germline V gene yields CDR1 LGHNA and CDR2 YNFKEQ. From cysteine to phenylalanine, the CDR3 is 15 amino acids long. The DNA shown is the 45-base CDR3, in frame from base 1. This record belongs to a study of cytomegalovirus exposure and HLA in healthy donors (dated by TCRdb to 2017 to 2019). With respect to the entire study: In an earlier analysis of around 540 of the donors, around 300 Gb of sequence data and 90 million to 130 million unique TCR beta sequences from roughly 190 million T cells were reported. The number of typed donors differed by locus: 629-630 for A, B, C, DRB1 and DQB1; 500 to 550 for DQA1; 606 for DPA1; and 400 to 480 for DPB1. The study was designed to test whether signatures of past pathogen exposure could be identified by cataloging public T cell receptors. Roughly 300 gigabases of sequencing data and 70 million to 100 million unique TCR sequences were included in an early release covering several hundred HLA-typed donors. In a later analysis, previously published TCR beta repertoires from 666 donors were re-analyzed and high-resolution HLA genotyping was added so that TCR occurrence patterns could be studied. Four to six DR-DQ haplotypes were handled as single units for association and clustering because linkage in the cohort was strong. The genetic ancestry cluster associated with self-reported Caucasian donors included roughly four fifths of the 398 genotyped donors. Besides the first cohort of hundreds of subjects, a separate validation cohort made up of around 120 different subjects was used. A later genetic analysis used genome-wide SNP genotypes for about three fifths of the 666 donors, treating that subset as a discovery cohort. Among a few hundred genotyped donors of the cohort, an average of about 240,000 unique TCR beta nucleotide sequences were sequenced per donor, roughly 20% of them non-productive. Both class I and class II loci were covered by HLA typing, at four-digit resolution. Donor age, sex, ethnicity and CMV serostatus were compiled together with the repertoire data. The later analysis used no new phenotypic data to find candidate immune exposures, relying instead on TCR beta sequences and their occurrence across donors. Every discovery cohort repertoire had been produced on one sequencing platform. An earlier analysis of 587 of the donors used high-throughput TCR beta sequencing to judge whether each TCR beta V gene segment behaved as functional or pseudogenic. High-throughput TCR immunosequencing, statistical association of individual TCRs with disease status, and machine learning were combined to predict cytomegalovirus infection status. Using immunosequencing, the study profiled T cell repertoires from about 620 subjects and related those repertoires to cytomegalovirus serostatus. Broad study findings and their caveats: Some IMGT-functional V segments, including TRBV6-2 and TRBV6-3, could not be distinguished by the 87-base-pair reads and were therefore excluded. In a later analysis, HLA-associated TCR beta chains showed more clonal expansion and lower generation probabilities than non-associated chains that were equally common. A later analysis associated about 17,000 TCR beta sequences with specific HLA alleles at a false discovery rate of 0.05. In this cohort, only TCR beta chains were sequenced, and detectable features were limited by the absence of alpha or paired-chain data. In a later analysis, several top co-occurrence clusters were reported to appear linked to parvovirus B19, influenza, CMV and Epstein-Barr virus. Because HLA typing was missing for some donors at each locus, association tests included only the typed subset. A group of highly shared sequence variants was considered likely to be a technical artifact of the sequencing pipeline. A further reported finding was that TCR beta sequences accurately predicted the HLA-A and HLA-B alleles for most subjects in the first cohort. According to a later genetic analysis, donors in an Asian-associated ancestry cluster had fewer N-insertions in productive TCRs than the roughly 660-donor mean. V-gene and J-gene trimming of TCR beta chains was associated with a missense DCLRE1C variant in a later genetic analysis, and the association was replicated in an independent cohort. For the cohort, immune exposure information was limited to CMV serostatus. In vitro tests confirmed that a few of the cytomegalovirus-associated TCR beta chains recognize cytomegalovirus antigens. While some public TCRs were present in many individuals, most TCR sequences turned up only very rarely across donors. Correlated functional status among segregating V segments might be attributable to linkage disequilibrium, but an unknown experimental factor could not be ruled out. According to the authors, the approach could potentially be generalized to other disease states and immunological phenotypes. An earlier analysis of some 560 of the donors showed that most TCR beta V segments appeared in productive rearrangements either about 87% or about 30% of the time, which broadly matched IMGT annotations. When HLA alleles, especially DR and DQ, strongly co-occurred, TCR associations were difficult to assign to individual alleles. In the study, approximately 150 TCR beta chains were listed as associated with cytomegalovirus. Presence/absence analyses assumed roughly uniform sequencing depth across donors, an assumption that may not hold. Most CMV-associated TCR beta chains appeared to be HLA-restricted in a later analysis, and the HLA associations seemed to be driven largely by CMV exposure. In both the original and validation cohorts, the classifier was reported to diagnose cytomegalovirus status with high specificity and sensitivity. In a later analysis, TCR association rates were found to vary across HLA loci, with the most associated TCRs seen for DRB1 alleles and the fewest for HLA-C alleles. Because counts were too low, fewer than 20 rarely observed V segments, including chromosome 9 orphons, were excluded from the earlier analysis of several hundred of the donors.

The cohort was made up of 666 healthy bone marrow donors. At the time of sampling, all cohort members were nominally healthy, though unrecorded immune exposures were likely present. The donor tested CMV seronegative and was one of the 352 seronegative cohort members. Every donor gave a peripheral blood sample, and the peripheral blood mononuclear cells from that sample were used for TCR beta sequencing. The Qiagen DNeasy Blood Extraction Kit was used to extract genomic DNA from the blood cell samples. Libraries came from the immunoSEQ multiplex PCR assay. For the multiplex PCR, a mixture combining 60 forward primers for TCR Vbeta segments and 13 reverse primers for TCR Jbeta segments was used. A multiplex PCR assay on genomic DNA amplified the CDR3 region of rearranged TCR beta genes. The amplified TCR beta libraries were sequenced on the Illumina HiSeq System as 87-base-pair reads. For the original study's pipeline: A later analysis tallied 70 million to 100 million unique TCR beta chains across the 700 or so repertoires, and roughly 11 million of those chains were shared by two or more donors. Raw reads were error-corrected and collapsed into unique sequences with a nearest-neighbor algorithm that merged closely related sequences to remove PCR and sequencing errors. Alignment of CDR3 sequences to IMGT reference sequences was used to assign V, D and J gene segments. Each retained sequence needed at least a six-nucleotide match to both a V gene segment and a J gene segment. Rearrangements were called productive when the CDR3 lacked stop codons and stayed in frame with V and J; all others were non-productive. Following IMGT convention, CDR3 was defined as the stretch from the second conserved V-encoded cysteine to the conserved J-encoded phenylalanine. Sequences without an unambiguous match to a single V gene segment were excluded from the earlier analysis of about 640 of the donors. An earlier analysis of a few hundred of the donors classified V segments as functional when productive rearrangements were above 56.7% and as segregating when the standard deviation between donors was above 5%. A statistical classification framework was developed to diagnose cytomegalovirus status using the catalog of TCR beta chain sequences. V and J gene assignment, in a later analysis, came from comparing TCR nucleotide sequences with IMGT/GENE-DB human TR gene sequences. The TCRdist pipeline was used in a later analysis to assign CDR3 sequences and most-parsimonious VDJ recombination scenarios. A later analysis defined each TCR beta chain by its CDR3 amino acid sequence plus V-gene family, and excluded reads lacking a unique V-gene family. A later analysis removed several hundred highly shared, low-generation-probability nucleotide sequences to deal with suspected cross-contamination and a sequencing artifact. In a later analysis, a clonal expansion index for each public chain was calculated from normalized within-repertoire ranks of inferred template counts. In a later analysis, generation probabilities were computed with a VDJ recombination model fitted to out-of-frame rearrangements, and the resulting probabilities were checked against IGoR. In a later analysis, hypergeometric tests were used to score TCR-TCR, TCR-HLA and TCR-CMV co-occurrence, with a repertoire-size bias correction applied to TCR pairs. False discovery rates were estimated in a later analysis by permuting HLA or CMV assignments 20 times. A later analysis grouped co-occurring TCRs with DBSCAN, adding TCRdist sequence similarity when clustering within HLA-allele-positive subsets. Co-occurrence clustering excluded repertoires with fewer than 30,000 or more than 120,000 public chains, plus five with anomalous nucleotide sharing. In its TCRdb copy, this immuneACCESS table keeps in-frame sequences only and misses some clones. Where compared with another copy, unresolved V genes explain less than half of these, and the others have no known cause. That table furnishes V, J and clone size, whereas the DNA furnished D and trimming. For this sample the table gives approximately 170,000 clones, of which under 80% were detected only once. The ten largest clones represent just under 3% of the sample.

This receptor chain uses TRBV4-2 and TRBJ2-5; 8 bases in the middle match TRBD1. The J call may be wrong; the DNA end is better matched by TRBJ2-7. Sequencing was carried out using PBMCs. The TCR originated in a man between 35 and 55 years old in good health and CMV-seronegative. The CDR3 is CASSQDQGAHYEQYF. The DNA reads TGTGCCAGCAGCCAAGATCAGGGGGCCCATTACGAGCAGTACTTC.